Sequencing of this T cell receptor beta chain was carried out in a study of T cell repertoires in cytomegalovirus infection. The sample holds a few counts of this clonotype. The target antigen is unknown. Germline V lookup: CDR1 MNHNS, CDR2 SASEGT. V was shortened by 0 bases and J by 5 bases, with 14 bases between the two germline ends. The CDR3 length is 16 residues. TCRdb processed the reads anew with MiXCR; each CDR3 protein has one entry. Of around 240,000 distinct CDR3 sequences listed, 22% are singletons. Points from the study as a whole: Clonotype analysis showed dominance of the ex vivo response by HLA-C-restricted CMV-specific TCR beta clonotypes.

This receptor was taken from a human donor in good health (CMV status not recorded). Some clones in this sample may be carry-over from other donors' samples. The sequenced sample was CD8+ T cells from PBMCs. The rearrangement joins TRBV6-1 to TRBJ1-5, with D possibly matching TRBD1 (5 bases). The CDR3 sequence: CASSEAQAQGHQPQHF. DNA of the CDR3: TGTGCCAGCAGTGAAGCCCAAGCCCAGGGACATCAGCCCCAGCATTTT.